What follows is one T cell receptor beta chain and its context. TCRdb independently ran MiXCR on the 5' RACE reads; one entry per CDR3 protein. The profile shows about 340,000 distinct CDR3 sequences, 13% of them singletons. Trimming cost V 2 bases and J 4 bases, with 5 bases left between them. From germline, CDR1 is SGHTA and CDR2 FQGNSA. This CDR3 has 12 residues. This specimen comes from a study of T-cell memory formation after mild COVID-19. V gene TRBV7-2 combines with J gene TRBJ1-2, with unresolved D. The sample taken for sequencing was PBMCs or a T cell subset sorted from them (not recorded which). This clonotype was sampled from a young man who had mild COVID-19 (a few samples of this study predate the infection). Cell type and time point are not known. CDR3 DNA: TGTGCCAGCAGCTTAATGAGCTATGGCTACACCTTC. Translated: CASSLMSYGYTF.